This TCR beta chain was profiled in a study of Ad26.COV2.S vaccination and SARS-CoV-2 variants. Treatment denoted: over 15 received Ad26.COV2.S at low or high dose, single or two shots; about 5 received placebo; per-sample allocation not given. Day 63 following the first vaccine or placebo injection was when the samples were taken. This table comes from immunoSEQ multiplex PCR, and its TCRdb copy is limited to in-frame clones, with some not included. Of about 480,000 clones in the sample, around 85% are singletons; the top ten hold about 13%. This material consisted of peripheral blood, taken in a trial of Ad26.COV2.S vaccine versus placebo. This sequence was found in a person aged 18 to 65 who received the Ad26.COV2.S COVID-19 vaccine or a placebo.

Here the CDR3 reads CASSLAPGSYEQYF. The CDR3 bases are TGTGCCAGCAGCTTAGCTCCGGGCTCCTACGAGCAGTACTTC. The chain uses TRBV7-2 and TRBJ2-7; D gene uncertain. CDR1 and CDR2 from the germline V gene are SGHTA and FQGNSA. The CDR3 extends over 14 amino acids. V lost 0 bases, J lost 0 bases, and 6 bases lay in between.